This T cell receptor beta chain derives from a study of cytomegalovirus exposure and HLA in healthy donors. Study as a whole: Across about 400 genotyped donors, approximately 80% landed in the Caucasian-associated ancestry cluster.

The PCR made use of 60 Vbeta and 13 Jbeta primers. The table came from immunoSEQ multiplex PCR; TCRdb's copy has only in-frame clones and leaves some out. This repertoire shows under 200,000 clones, around 83% found once; its top ten account for approximately 1.5%. The material sequenced was PBMCs. The clonotype originates from a woman between 18 and 29 years old in good health and CMV-seronegative.

The CDR3 nucleotides are TGTGCCAGTAGTACTTCGGGGAGTTCCCCAGGTAGTAATGAAAAACTGTTTTTT. Its translation is CASSTSGSSPGSNEKLFF. This chain links TRBV19 with TRBJ1-4; D is uncertain. Germline V gene data show CDR1 as LNHDA and CDR2 as SQIVND (reference sequence). The V and J ends lost 4 bases and 4 bases respectively, with 22 bases between them. The CDR3 loop spans 18 amino acids.